This TCR beta chain was recorded in a study of cytomegalovirus exposure and HLA in healthy donors. Study observations and caveats: Specificity for CMV antigens was confirmed in vitro for a few of the CMV-associated chains.

Worth noting for this clone: What it binds is not known.

Trimming removed 6 bases at V and 0 bases at J, with 13 bases between. Germline V lookup: CDR1 SGDLS, CDR2 YYNGEE. The CDR3 sequence is 15 residues long. A multiplex PCR was run with 60 Vbeta primers and 13 Jbeta primers. Sequencing was performed with immunoSEQ multiplex PCR; in TCRdb, only in-frame clones are kept and a portion is missing. Of roughly 150,000 clones listed, 76% are singletons. The chain employs TRBV9 and TRBJ2-1; D not resolved. The sequencing sample was made of PBMCs. The sequence was collected from a male donor in good health and CMV-seronegative. DNA for the CDR3: TGTGCCAGCACCTTAGAGGCCAGCTCCTACAATGAGCAGTTCTTC. This gives the protein CASTLEASSYNEQFF.